These 16 T cell receptor beta chains were sequenced from one sample in a study of T cell responses to AZD1222 COVID-19 vaccine. Clones were read by immunoSEQ multiplex PCR, and TCRdb kept only the in-frame ones, dropping some. The repertoire includes some 150,000 clones, roughly 90% of them detected once, and more than 3.5% sits in the top ten. Sequenced material: peripheral blood, taken on day 0 of AZD1222 vaccination. The receptors shown here come from an adult in good health.

This rearrangement joins TRBV3-1 (or the pseudogene TRBV3-2) to TRBJ2-3; 11 bases align to TRBD2. CDR1 and CDR2 (germline): LGHDT, YNNKEL (reference sequence). CDR3 length equals 15 residues. V lost 5 bases and J lost 5; bases outside the gene matches: 6. This CDR3 is CASSGIAGGGDTQYF. The DNA for the CDR3 is TGTGCCAGCAGCGGAATAGCGGGAGGGGGAGATACGCAGTATTTT.

The gene calls are TRBV2 and TRBJ2-1; the match to TRBD2 covers 8 bases. The CDR3 totals 19 residues. Trimming at V came to 2 bases and at J to 6 bases, leaving 18 bases not matched to a gene. Germline V CDR1 and CDR2: SNHLY, FYNNEI. CDR3 protein: CASSEPQGIGLAGLNEQFF. The CDR3 DNA sequence: TGTGCCAGCAGTGAACCCCAAGGTATCGGGCTAGCGGGTCTCAATGAGCAGTTCTTC.

The chain links TRBV27 to TRBJ2-2; the D call may be TRBD1 or TRBD2 (5 bases each). The V end lost 7 bases, the J end lost 4 bases, and 13 bases lay between the germline ends. CDR3 size: 14 residues. Germline CDR1 is MNHEY and CDR2 is SMNVEV (reference sequence). The CDR3 DNA sequence: TGTGCCAGCACGAGGGGCTTCGGCACCGGGGAGCTGTTTTTT. It specifies CASTRGFGTGELFF.

The V and J genes are TRBV7-6 and TRBJ1-4; D perhaps matches TRBD1 (5 bases). With 1 base removed from V and 8 bases from J, the gap between germline ends came to 14 bases. This CDR3 is built from 15 residues. The V gene's germline CDR1 is SGHVS and CDR2 FNYEAQ. CDR3 coding DNA: TGTGCCAGCAGCTTAGATGGGGCCCGGGGGGAAAAACTGTTTTTT. It codes for CASSLDGARGEKLFF. The complete variable domain, with remaining parts taken from reference TRBV7-6 and TRBJ1-4, reads GAGVSQSPRYKVTKRGQDVALRCDPISGHVSLYWYRQALGQGPEFLTYFNYEAQQDKSGLPNDRFSAERPEGSISTLTIQRTEQRDSAMYRCASSLDGARGEKLFFGSGTQLSVL.

V gene TRBV10-3 combines with J gene TRBJ2-7; D possibly corresponds to TRBD2 (5 bases). The germline gives CDR1 ENHRY, CDR2 SYGVKD. V lost 6 bases and J lost 0, with 9 bases in between. The CDR3 sequence is 13 residues long. The CDR3 region has the DNA TGTGCCATCAGCGCACTAGACTCCTACGAGCAGTACTTC. Its translation: CAISALDSYEQYF.

The rearrangement uses TRBV6-6 and TRBJ2-1, with TRBD1 identical over 7 bases. V gave up 6 bases and J gave up 7 bases; unmatched junction bases: 9. Germline CDR1 is MNHNY and CDR2 is SVGAGI (reference sequence). The CDR3 extends over 14 amino acids. The CDR3 DNA follows: TGTGCCAGCAGCCCCACAGGGGCCCTAAATGAGCAGTTCTTC. Translating gives CASSPTGALNEQFF.

The rearrangement uses TRBV9 and TRBJ2-7; D gene uncertain. The CDR3 covers 15 residues. V lost 4 bases and J lost 0, with 14 bases in between. CDR1 and CDR2 (germline): SGDLS, YYNGEE. CDR3 sequence: CASSSSPSLSYEQYF. The CDR3 DNA follows: TGTGCCAGCAGCTCCTCACCGAGTCTCTCCTACGAGCAGTACTTC.

This sequence joins TRBV27 and TRBJ2-7; D perhaps matches TRBD2 (5 bases). The germline gives CDR1 MNHEY, CDR2 SMNVEV (reference sequence). With 2 bases removed from V and 2 bases from J, the gap between germline ends came to 10 bases. This CDR3 has 14 amino acids. The CDR3 reads CASSLTGGTYEQYF. The DNA of the CDR3 is TGTGCCAGCAGTTTAACCGGAGGTACCTACGAGCAGTACTTC.

The chain combines TRBV5-1 with TRBJ1-3; possible D gene TRBD1, 6 bases. The germline V gene encodes CDR1 SGHRS and CDR2 YFSETQ. Between the trimmed V and J ends, which lost 3 bases and 2 bases, there was a span of 15 bases. The CDR3 covers 16 residues. The CDR3 reads CASSSRRGQPGNTIYF. CDR3 DNA sequence: TGCGCCAGCAGCTCCCGCAGGGGACAACCTGGAAACACCATATATTTT.

The chain combines TRBV6-1 with TRBJ2-7, with D tentatively TRBD1 (7 bases). The CDR3 contains 15 residues. Germline V gene lookup returns CDR1 MNHNS and CDR2 SASEGT. V shed 3 bases and J shed 2 bases, with 14 bases lying between them. CDR3 sequence reads: CASSEAGGTAYEQYF. The CDR3 bases are TGTGCCAGCAGTGAGGCCGGCGGGACAGCCTACGAGCAGTACTTC.

The chain combines TRBV20-1 with TRBJ1-6, with 7 bases lining up with TRBD1. The V gene's germline CDR1 is DFQATT and CDR2 SNEGSKA (reference sequence). The CDR3 consists of 15 residues. V lost 3 bases to trimming and J lost 3 bases; unmatched junction nucleotides: 5. As DNA, the CDR3 is TGCAGTGCTAGTGGACAGGATATCTATAATTCACCCCTCCACTTT. This gives the protein CSASGQDIYNSPLHF.

CDR3 sequence: CASSLITGNEKLFF. CDR3 in DNA: TGCGCCAGCAGCTTGATTACGGGAAATGAAAAACTGTTTTTT. The rearrangement joins TRBV5-1 to TRBJ1-4, with D uncertain. This CDR3 contains 14 residues. Germline lookup yields CDR1 SGHRS and CDR2 YFSETQ. V gave up 1 base and J gave up 5 bases, with 9 bases separating them. The entire variable domain, with the rest obtained from reference TRBV5-1 and TRBJ1-4, is as follows: KAGVTQTPRYLIKTRGQQVTLSCSPISGHRSVSWYQQTPGQGLQFLFEYFSETQRNKGNFPGRFSGRQFSNSRSEMNVSTLELGDSALYLCASSLITGNEKLFFGSGTQLSVL.

CDR3 sequence: CASSLGSGRAYNEQFF. The CDR3 DNA reads as TGTGCCAGCAGCTTAGGAAGCGGGAGGGCGTACAATGAGCAGTTCTTC. V and J are TRBV7-8 and TRBJ2-1; TRBD2 agrees at 10 bases. Looked up from germline, CDR1 is SGHVS and CDR2 is FQNEAQ. V shed 1 base, J shed 4 bases, and the junction held 4 bases outside the gene matches. The CDR3 extends over 16 amino acids.

The genes are TRBV12-5 and TRBJ1-5; TRBD1 is a possible D gene (6 bases). The CDR3 loop spans 14 amino acids. Germline assignment: CDR1 LGHNT and CDR2 FRNRAP. The ends were cut back, 2 bases at V and 5 bases at J, with 10 bases in the middle. The CDR3 reads CASGLSRQDQPQHF. The CDR3 DNA sequence: TGTGCTAGTGGTTTGTCCCGACAGGATCAGCCCCAGCATTTT.

The chain carries TRBV5-1 and TRBJ1-1, with D possibly being TRBD1 (5 bases). The CDR3 sequence is 16 residues long. Germline CDR1 reads SGHRS; CDR2 reads YFSETQ. The ends were cut back, 0 bases at V and 4 bases at J, with 16 bases in the middle. The CDR3 spells CASSLGQGLKSTEAFF. The CDR3 bases are TGCGCCAGCAGCTTGGGGCAGGGCCTTAAGTCCACTGAAGCTTTCTTT. Looking up the rest from reference TRBV5-1 and TRBJ1-1 gives the full variable domain: KAGVTQTPRYLIKTRGQQVTLSCSPISGHRSVSWYQQTPGQGLQFLFEYFSETQRNKGNFPGRFSGRQFSNSRSEMNVSTLELGDSALYLCASSLGQGLKSTEAFFGQGTRLTVV.

This chain's CDR3 is CASSLTEIGGGRSTQYF. The CDR3 DNA is TGTGCCAGCAGCTTAACTGAGATCGGGGGAGGTCGGAGTACGCAGTATTTT. V and J are TRBV7-2 and TRBJ2-3; TRBD2 is a possible D gene (6 bases). This CDR3 has 17 amino acids. CDR1 and CDR2 (germline): SGHTA, FQGNSA. V was trimmed by 2 bases and J by 8 bases, leaving 23 bases between them. The whole variable domain, remainder taken from reference TRBV7-2 and TRBJ2-3, is GAGVSQSPSNKVTEKGKDVELRCDPISGHTALYWYRQSLGQGLEFLIYFQGNSAPDKSGLPSDRFSAERTGGSVSTLTIQRTQQEDSAVYLCASSLTEIGGGRSTQYFGPGTRLTVL.